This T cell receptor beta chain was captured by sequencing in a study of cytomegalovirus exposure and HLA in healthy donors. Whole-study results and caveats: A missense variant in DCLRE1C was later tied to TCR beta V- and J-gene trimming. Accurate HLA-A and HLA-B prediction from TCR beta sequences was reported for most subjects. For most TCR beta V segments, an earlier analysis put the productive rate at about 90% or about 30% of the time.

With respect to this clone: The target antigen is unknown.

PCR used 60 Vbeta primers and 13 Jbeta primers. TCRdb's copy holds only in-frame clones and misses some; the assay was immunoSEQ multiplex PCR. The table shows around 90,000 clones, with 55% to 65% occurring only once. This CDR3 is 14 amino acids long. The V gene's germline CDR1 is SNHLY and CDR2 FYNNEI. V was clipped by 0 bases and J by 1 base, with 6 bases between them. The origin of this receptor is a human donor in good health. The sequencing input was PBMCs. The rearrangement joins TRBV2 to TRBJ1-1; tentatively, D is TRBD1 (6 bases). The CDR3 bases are TGTGCCAGCAGTGAAGCAGGGGGGAACACTGAAGCTTTCTTT. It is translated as CASSEAGGNTEAFF. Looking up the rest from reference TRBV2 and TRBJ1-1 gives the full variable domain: EPEVTQTPSHQVTQMGQEVILRCVPISNHLYFYWYRQILGQKVEFLVSFYNNEISEKSEIFDDQFSVERPDGSNFTLKIRSTKLEDSAMYFCASSEAGGNTEAFFGQGTRLTVV.